Given below is one T cell receptor (beta chain) in context. As yet, its antigen is unknown. The data are from a study of T-cell reconstitution after alpha-beta-depleted transplantation in children. Overall study findings and caveats: Recipient T cells and thymic progenitors that survived were the source of the high TCRbeta diversity seen at day 60 in some patients. Two months or so post-transplant, alpha-beta T cells reportedly derived from several hundred expanded graft clones. The main origin of T-cell counts and diversity one year after transplant was newly produced T cells.

This sample's TCRbeta library carried unique molecular identifier barcodes. One entry per CDR3 protein, called by TCRdb with MiXCR from the PCR reads. The sample lists a few hundred thousand distinct CDR3 sequences, around 13% occurring once. The CDR3 is 15 residues long. Trimming removed 3 bases from V and 0 bases from J; junction bases left unmatched: 4. The V gene's germline CDR1 is DFQATT and CDR2 SNEGSKA (reference sequence). The chain couples TRBV20-1 to TRBJ2-7; TRBD2 agrees at 11 bases. The receptor was isolated from a male patient aged 10 to 17 who had a stem cell transplant for acute myeloid leukemia, so the T cells may come from the graft donor. The input for sequencing was PBMCs, mostly from graft donor cells, taken 360 days after TCRalphabeta/CD19-depleted stem cell transplant. CDR3 region: CSASMTSGISYEQYF. The CDR3 DNA reads TGCAGTGCTAGTATGACTAGCGGGATCTCCTACGAGCAGTACTTC.